The source of this T cell receptor beta chain is a study of OX40 agonist ivuxolimab in advanced cancers. Broader study findings: With doses of 0.1-3.0 mg/kg, partial responders showed among the lowest clonal expansion.

Turning to this clone: Antigen: not known.

The method was immunoSEQ multiplex PCR; TCRdb's version includes in-frame clones alone and lacks a portion of them. The table lists under 85,000 clones, over 90% of them singletons. Sequencing used CD4+ or CD8+ T cells sorted from blood, obtained in a trial of the OX40 agonist ivuxolimab. The receptor's source is an adult with an advanced solid tumor such as melanoma, head and neck, liver or kidney cancer.

CDR3 in amino acids: CASIRLGAGANVLTF. The CDR3 bases are TGTGCCAGCATTCGACTCGGCGCTGGGGCCAACGTCCTGACTTTC. V is TRBV2 and J is TRBJ2-6; D is unresolved. Trimming pared 7 bases from V and 2 bases from J, leaving 12 bases between. The CDR3 consists of 15 residues. Germline-derived CDR1 and CDR2 are SNHLY and FYNNEI.